A selection of T cell receptor beta chains follows, all from one sample in a study of neoadjuvant anti-PD-1 for oral cavity cancer. TCRdb's table, derived via immunoSEQ multiplex PCR, lists solely in-frame clones and lacks some. The data show around 17,000 clones, about 70% seen once. This specimen consisted of PBMCs, obtained before nivolumab (anti-PD-1) treatment. These receptors originate from a person aged 40 to 85 with oral cavity squamous cell carcinoma. CDR3s include the opening cysteine and the closing phenylalanine or tryptophan.

CDR3aa	v_gene	j_gene	len
CAISAVDLNYGYTF	TRBV10-3	TRBJ1-2	14
CASSFGAGDYEQYF	TRBV11-2	TRBJ2-7	14
CASRPAGPTGQYF	TRBV11-2	TRBJ2-7	13
CSAARNNEQFF	TRBV20-1	TRBJ2-1	11
CASSLESALELFF	TRBV7-9	TRBJ2-2	13
CASSQGTGTTLWEQYF	TRBV14	TRBJ2-7	16
CASSPGLAGGDEQYF	TRBV19	TRBJ2-7	15
CAWSVTPGANVLTF	TRBV30	TRBJ2-6	14
CASSIDPAQLAFF	TRBV19	TRBJ1-1	13
CASSLVGLLTGELFF	TRBV5-1	TRBJ2-2	15
CASSLGLAGVLSTYNEQFF	TRBV5-6	TRBJ2-1	19
CATSRGLPSTGELFF	TRBV15	TRBJ2-2	15
CASSSVLVADRSNF	TRBV11-2	TRBJ1-2	14
CASRRYNEQFF	TRBV6-5	TRBJ2-1	11
CAWSGQGDLGDYGYTF	TRBV30	TRBJ1-2	16
CASSLPSTDTQYF	TRBV28	TRBJ2-3	13
CASSAGGEQYF	TRBV25-1	TRBJ2-7	11
CASSVRGATGEAFF	TRBV9	TRBJ1-1	14
CASSGAGNYEQYF	TRBV2	TRBJ2-7	13
CSPGTDYGYTF	TRBV20-1	TRBJ1-2	11
CASSEDAYGYTF	TRBV2	TRBJ1-2	12
CASRTGVLLDTQYF	TRBV5-6	TRBJ2-3	14
CASALGGPTTQYF	TRBV10-2	TRBJ2-5	13
CAGDRVGFNEQFF	TRBV2	TRBJ2-1	13
CASGGGYGYTF	TRBV10-3	TRBJ1-2	11
CASSLGGLVNEQFF	TRBV7-2	TRBJ2-1	14
CASSLSPSTGVSGYTF	TRBV27	TRBJ1-2	16
CASSLRDIVFEELFF	TRBV5-1	TRBJ2-2	15
CASSRQGSLYEQYF	TRBV11-2	TRBJ2-7	14
CASSRPMGSGSGGYTF	TRBV28	TRBJ1-2	16
CASSDPGYEQFF	TRBV25-1	TRBJ2-1	12
CASSEGASGRLDNEQFF	TRBV2	TRBJ2-1	17
CASSQGLTSSGNTIYF	TRBV5-1	TRBJ1-3	16
CATGSYNEQFF	TRBV15	TRBJ2-1	11
CAWSVLRGPRGNYGYTF	TRBV30	TRBJ1-2	17
CASSQGLAGSSYEQYF	TRBV4-1	TRBJ2-7	16
CASSPMETGANQPQHF	TRBV18	TRBJ1-5	16
CASSTGGLAVYNEQFF	TRBV19	TRBJ2-1	16
CASTELSNQPQHF	TRBV6-7	TRBJ1-5	13
CASSGASSGRSNEQFF	TRBV25-1	TRBJ2-1	16
CASSLEGGGYGYTF	TRBV5-1	TRBJ1-2	14
CASSSGQGAGTDTQYF	TRBV5-1	TRBJ2-3	16
CASSLTGTANTGELFF	TRBV5-1	TRBJ2-2	16
CSVEVAHYEQYF	TRBV29-1	TRBJ2-7	12
CASSEWTYEQYF	TRBV6-1	TRBJ2-7	12
CASSEPINEQFF	TRBV10-2	TRBJ2-1	12
CASSVTGTPTYEQYF	TRBV9	TRBJ2-7	15
CASSPRTSGRDGANVLTF	TRBV25-1	TRBJ2-6	18
CAWSRVGGVRRAQYF	TRBV30	TRBJ2-3	15
CASSRGQIYGYTF	TRBV6-5	TRBJ1-2	13
CASSTGNYGYTF	TRBV27	TRBJ1-2	12